The rows below give T cell receptor beta chains drawn from one sample of a study of blood T cell repertoires in COVID-19. Generated by immunoSEQ multiplex PCR, the TCRdb table keeps only in-frame clones and is missing some. Altogether over 300,000 clones are present, roughly nine tenths being singletons, with the ten largest covering approximately 6%. The specimen was PBMCs or T cells enriched from blood (not recorded which). These receptors were obtained from a woman aged 25 to 39 who had recovered from COVID-19. CDR3s include the opening cysteine and the closing phenylalanine or tryptophan. The D gene is left open where the match is weak. Clone size appears in some rows only: once, few, many, or a class for an expanded clone.

J gene,D gene,V gene,clone size,CDR3 protein,CDR3 DNA
TRBJ1-2,.,TRBV19,.,CASSIDRDPFYGYTF,TGTGCCAGTAGTATAGACCGGGATCCTTTCTATGGCTACACCTTC
TRBJ1-5,.,TRBV27,.,CASSFMTDRTTQHF,TGTGCCAGCAGTTTTATGACAGATCGAACGACCCAGCATTTT
TRBJ1-1,.,TRBV7-9,once,CASSLIGSHLRDTEAFF,TGTGCCAGCAGCCTTATAGGGAGTCACCTTAGGGACACTGAAGCTTTCTTT
TRBJ2-2,.,TRBV14,once,CASSQVGPAGELFF,TGTGCCAGCAGCCAAGTGGGCCCTGCCGGGGAGCTGTTTTTT
TRBJ1-5,.,TRBV19,.,CASNEQPQHF,TGTGCCAGTAATGAGCAGCCCCAGCATTTT
TRBJ1-1,TRBD1,TRBV4-1,.,CASSQTTGVDTEAFF,TGCGCCAGCAGCCAAACGACAGGGGTGGACACTGAAGCTTTCTTT
TRBJ2-7,.,TRBV27,once,CASGLIGGSNEQYF,TGTGCCAGCGGCCTTATCGGGGGATCTAACGAGCAGTACTTC
TRBJ1-1,TRBD1,TRBV5-4,.,CASSLTKDREAFF,TGTGCCAGCAGCTTGACCAAGGACAGGGAAGCTTTCTTT
TRBJ2-2,.,TRBV6-2/TRBV6-3,.,CASSSGDTGELFF,TGTGCCAGCAGTTCAGGCGACACCGGGGAGCTGTTTTTT
TRBJ2-6,.,TRBV6-7,.,CASTPSGANVLTF,TGTGCCAGCACCCCGTCTGGGGCCAACGTCCTGACTTTC
TRBJ2-7,.,TRBV7-6,.,CASSPSRVLSYEQYF,TGTGCCAGCAGCCCCTCCAGGGTTCTCTCCTACGAGCAGTACTTC
TRBJ1-1,.,TRBV30,few,CAWSRARAEAFF,TGTGCCTGGAGCCGGGCGAGGGCTGAAGCTTTCTTT
TRBJ2-3,TRBD2,TRBV10-1,.,CASSEFGFTSGGYTDTQYF,TGCGCCAGCAGTGAGTTCGGCTTTACTAGCGGGGGGTACACAGATACGCAGTATTTT
TRBJ2-1,TRBD2,TRBV30,.,CAWGLLAGLALNEQFF,TGTGCCTGGGGCCTTTTGGCGGGACTAGCGTTAAATGAGCAGTTCTTC